This paragraph reports one T cell receptor beta chain. This clone's antigen is unknown. No clone much larger than this one lies a single base away; base qualities are absent. Donors were healthy HIV-negative adults with no recently reported acute infections or vaccinations. Only Caucasian adults living in Nashville, Tennessee, USA were represented among the donors. CD4+ T cells were enriched by magnetic negative selection; naive cells were then positively selected on CD45RA, and the negative fraction formed the memory subset. Blood was collected by leukapheresis, and PBMCs were isolated by Ficoll-Histopaque density gradient centrifugation and then cryopreserved in liquid nitrogen vapor phase. Purity and quantity of every magnetically sorted T cell population were checked by analytical flow cytometry. Each sorted fraction had its genomic DNA isolated and then quantified by UV absorbance on a Nanodrop 2000c.

From the cysteine through the phenylalanine, the CDR3 covers 14 amino acids. Just CDR3 DNA is preserved here, 42 bases in frame from base 1. Sequences SEHNR (CDR1) and FQNEAQ (CDR2) are obtained from the germline V gene (reference sequence). V and J lose 4 bases and 4 bases, and a span of 13 bases separates them. These data belong to a study of shared clonotypes between healthy human individuals (dated by TCRdb to the early 2020s). Describing the broader study: Two women and three men aged 18 to 49 years were included in the cohort. For each donor, CD4 naive and CD4 memory were each given three plates, CD8 naive was given two plates, and CD8 memory was given one plate. The study deeply sequenced blood TCR repertoires of roughly five healthy adults to estimate repertoire size and the extent of clonotype sharing between individuals. Different laboratories and diverse techniques were used to prepare libraries and sequence TCR repertoires, to increase sequencing depth and limit assay-specific biases. Between about 0.94 and 8.9 billion PBMCs per donor were obtained by leukapheresis. What the authors observed across the whole study: Pairwise subsampling indicated that sequencing depth was expected to affect the degree of clonotype sharing among donors. Because the study included a small number of donors, the genetic and exposure-history diversity represented was limited. Incomplete sequencing was indicated by rarefaction of sorted-subset datasets, despite the large sequencing depth. Larger estimated clonotype richness was generally found for naive subsets than for memory subsets. When several donors were compared, the shared fraction of clonotypes was roughly 5% for naive CD4, about 4% for naive CD8, 2% to 2.5% for memory CD4, and 0.35% to 0.5% for memory CD8. Sampling was limited to blood, and TCR repertoires in tissue likely differ from TCR repertoires in blood. Higher generation probabilities were observed for clonotypes shared by all four sorted-subset donors than for non-shared clonotypes.

TCR CDR3 regions were amplified from genomic DNA by multiplex PCR using the deep immunoSEQ assay. For each cell subset, the extracted genomic DNA was distributed evenly across all wells of several immunoSEQ 96-well plates, and each plate served as one replicate. For sorted subsets, around 0.2 ug of genomic DNA, equivalent to around 30,000 T cell genomes, went into each replicate PCR. Purified libraries were quantified with a Qubit 3.0 fluorometer, sized on a Bioanalyzer 2100, and re-quantified with the KAPA Library Quantification kit. Every immunoSEQ 96-well plate was sequenced on a dedicated single-read 150-cycle Illumina NextSeq 550 flow cell. Turning to the authors' computational methods: The immunoSEQ output contained only junctional sequences without quality scores, so filtering could not match that applied to full-length reads. Sequences were annotated with PyIR, a Python wrapper for IgBLAST v1.9, and V/J genes and CDR3 were assigned using IMGT germline references. Reads were filtered out if the reads had weak V/J assignments (E-value above 1e-6), no CDR3, stop codons, out-of-frame junctions, or ambiguous translated residues. V3J clonotypes were defined as sequences sharing the same inferred V gene, J gene, and CDR3 amino acid sequence. To compute the percentage overlap between repertoires, the number of shared unique clonotypes was divided by the size of the smaller repertoire. Repertoire richness was assessed with RTK rarefaction, the Chao1 estimator, and Recon v2.1 estimates of unobserved clonotypes. For all TCRbeta clonotypes obtained by the gDNA method from a few donors, generation probabilities were computed with OLGA. TCRdb mirrors the immuneACCESS table, restricted to in-frame sequences. Some clones are absent from its copies; in checked studies, under half trace to an unresolved V gene, and the reason for the others is unknown. The DNA gave D and trimming, while V, J and clone size come from that table. This sample is represented by 600,000 to 750,000 clones; 55% to 80% of them were singletons. The ten largest make up about 1.8% of the sample.

Source material: memory CD4+ T cells sorted from blood. The sample's cell subset or site, from its label and the paper: CD45RA-negative fraction. This TCR was sampled from a woman aged 25 to 39 in good health. The chain was built from TRBV7-9 and TRBJ1-2; no D segment can be confidently identified. The CDR3 amino acid sequence is: CASSSSGGLYGYTF. The DNA sequence reads TGTGCCAGCAGCTCCAGCGGCGGGCTCTATGGCTACACCTTC.